This T cell receptor (beta chain) emerged from a study of cytomegalovirus exposure and HLA in healthy donors. Study results and caveats: Judged likely to be a sequencing artifact was a cluster of highly shared sequence variants. Analyses of presence and absence presupposed an approximately uniform sequencing depth across donors.

This CDR3 has 15 residues. Germline-derived CDR1 and CDR2 are SEHNR and FQNEAQ (reference sequence). Trimming stripped 5 bases from V and 0 bases from J, with 11 bases between. Healthy bone marrow donors supplied every sample. This clone was found a few times. Antigen unknown. PCR primers comprised 60 Vbeta and 13 Jbeta primers. Authors' methods: About 80 million unique TCR beta chains, roughly 11 million of them shared, were counted by a later analysis. Sequencing used immunoSEQ multiplex PCR; TCRdb keeps in-frame clones, though not all of them. The V and J calls and clone size were taken over from that table, and D and trimming were inferred from the DNA. The repertoire holds about 160,000 clones, 80% seen once, with 0.95% to 1.5% in the top ten.

The sequence came from a woman aged 45-60 years in good health and CMV-seronegative. What was sequenced was PBMCs. The rearrangement joins TRBV7-9 to TRBJ1-5; D unresolved. CDR3 region: CASSPGLNSNQPQHF. The DNA for the CDR3 is TGTGCCAGCAGCCCCGGACTGAATAGCAATCAGCCCCAGCATTTT.